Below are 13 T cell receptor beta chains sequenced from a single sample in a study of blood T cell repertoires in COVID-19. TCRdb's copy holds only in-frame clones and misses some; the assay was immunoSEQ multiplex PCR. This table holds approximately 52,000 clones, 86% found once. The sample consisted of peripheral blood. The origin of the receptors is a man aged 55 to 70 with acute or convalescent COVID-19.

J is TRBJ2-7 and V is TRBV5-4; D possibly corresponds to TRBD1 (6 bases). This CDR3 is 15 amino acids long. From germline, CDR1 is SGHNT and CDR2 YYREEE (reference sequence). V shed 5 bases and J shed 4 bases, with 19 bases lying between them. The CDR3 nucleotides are TGTGCCAGCAGTTTAGGCGACAGGTCCCAATACGAGCAGTACTTC. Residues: CASSLGDRSQYEQYF.

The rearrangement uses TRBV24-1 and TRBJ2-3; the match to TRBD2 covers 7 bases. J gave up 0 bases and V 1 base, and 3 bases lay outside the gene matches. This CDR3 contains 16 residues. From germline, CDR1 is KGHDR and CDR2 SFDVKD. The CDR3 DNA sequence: TGTGCCACCAGTGATTTCGGTAGCGGGAGCACAGATACGCAGTATTTT. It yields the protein CATSDFGSGSTDTQYF.

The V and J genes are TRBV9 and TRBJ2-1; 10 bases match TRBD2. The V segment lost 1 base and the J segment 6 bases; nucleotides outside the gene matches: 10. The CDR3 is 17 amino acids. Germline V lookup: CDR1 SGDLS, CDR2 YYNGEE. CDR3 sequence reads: CASSVTALSGGVNEQFF. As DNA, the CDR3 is TGTGCCAGCAGCGTAACCGCGCTGAGCGGGGGGGTCAATGAGCAGTTCTTC. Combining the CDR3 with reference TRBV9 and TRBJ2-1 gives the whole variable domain DSGVTQTPKHLITATGQRVTLRCSPRSGDLSVYWYQQSLDQGLQFLIQYYNGEERAKGNILERFSAQQFPDLHSELNLSSLELGDSALYFCASSVTALSGGVNEQFFGPGTRLTVL.

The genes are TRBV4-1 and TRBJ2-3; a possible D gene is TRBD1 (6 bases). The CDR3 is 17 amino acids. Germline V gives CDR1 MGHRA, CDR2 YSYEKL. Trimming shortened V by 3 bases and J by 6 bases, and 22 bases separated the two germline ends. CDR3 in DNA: TGCGCCAGCAGCCAGGGGACCAGCCCCCTTCAGGGGGATACGCAGTATTTT. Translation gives CASSQGTSPLQGDTQYF.

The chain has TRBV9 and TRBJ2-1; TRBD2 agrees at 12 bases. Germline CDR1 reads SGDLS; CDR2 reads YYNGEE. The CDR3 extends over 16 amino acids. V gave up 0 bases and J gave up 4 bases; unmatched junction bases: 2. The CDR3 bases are TGTGCCAGCAGCGTAGAGACTAGCGGGAGATACAATGAGCAGTTCTTC. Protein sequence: CASSVETSGRYNEQFF.

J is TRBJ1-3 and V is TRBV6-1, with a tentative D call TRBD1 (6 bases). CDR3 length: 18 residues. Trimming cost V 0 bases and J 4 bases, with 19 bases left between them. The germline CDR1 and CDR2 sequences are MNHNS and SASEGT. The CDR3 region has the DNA TGTGCCAGCAGTGAAGCAAGGGGAGGGGGGAAAAAAGGAAACACCATATATTTT. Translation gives CASSEARGGGKKGNTIYF.

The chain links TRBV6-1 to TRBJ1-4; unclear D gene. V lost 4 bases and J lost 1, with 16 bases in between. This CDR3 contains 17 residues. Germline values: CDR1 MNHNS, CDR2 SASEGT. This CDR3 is CASSVTAIGRTNEKLFF. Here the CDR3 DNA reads TGTGCCAGCAGTGTGACTGCGATCGGGAGAACTAATGAAAAACTGTTTTTT.

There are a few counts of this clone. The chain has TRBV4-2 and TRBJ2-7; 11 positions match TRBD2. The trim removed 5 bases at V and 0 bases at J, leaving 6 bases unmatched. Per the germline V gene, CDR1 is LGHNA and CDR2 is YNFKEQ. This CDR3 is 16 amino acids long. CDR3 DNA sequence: TGTGCCAGCAGCGACGGACTAGCGGGTTTCTCCTACGAGCAGTACTTC. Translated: CASSDGLAGFSYEQYF.

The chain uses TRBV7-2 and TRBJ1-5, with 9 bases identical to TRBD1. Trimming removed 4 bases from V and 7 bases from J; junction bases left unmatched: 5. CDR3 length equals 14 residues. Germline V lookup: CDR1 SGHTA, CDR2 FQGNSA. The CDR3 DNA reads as TGTGCCAGCAGCTCGGGACAGGGTTGGCAGCCCCAGCATTTT. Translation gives CASSSGQGWQPQHF.

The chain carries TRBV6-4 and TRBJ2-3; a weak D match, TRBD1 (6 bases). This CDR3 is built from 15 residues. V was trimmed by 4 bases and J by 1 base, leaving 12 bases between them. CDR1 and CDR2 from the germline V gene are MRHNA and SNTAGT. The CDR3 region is CASSAAAGGTDTQYF. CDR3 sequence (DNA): TGTGCCAGCAGTGCCGCGGCAGGGGGCACAGATACGCAGTATTTT.

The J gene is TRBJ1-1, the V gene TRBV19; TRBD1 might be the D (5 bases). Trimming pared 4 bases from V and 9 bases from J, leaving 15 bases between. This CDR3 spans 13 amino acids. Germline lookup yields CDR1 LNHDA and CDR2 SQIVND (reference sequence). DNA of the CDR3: TGTGCCAGTAGTACCGGGGGAGGGTTCCAAGCTTTCTTT. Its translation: CASSTGGGFQAFF.

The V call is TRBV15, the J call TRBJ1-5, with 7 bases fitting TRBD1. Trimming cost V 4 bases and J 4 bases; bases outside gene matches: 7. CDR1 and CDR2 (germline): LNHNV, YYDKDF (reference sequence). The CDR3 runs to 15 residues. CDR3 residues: CATSTPDRVNQPQHF. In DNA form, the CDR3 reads TGTGCCACCAGCACCCCAGACAGGGTAAATCAGCCCCAGCATTTT.

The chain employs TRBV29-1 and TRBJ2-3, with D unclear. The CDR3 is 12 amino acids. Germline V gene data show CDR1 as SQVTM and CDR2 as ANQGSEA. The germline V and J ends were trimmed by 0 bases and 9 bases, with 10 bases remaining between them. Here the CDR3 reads CSVEDPTETQYF. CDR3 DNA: TGCAGCGTTGAAGATCCAACGGAGACGCAGTATTTT.